This is a list of T cell receptor beta chains from one sample in a study of Ad26.COV2.S vaccination and SARS-CoV-2 variants. TCRdb's copy holds only in-frame clones and misses some; the assay was immunoSEQ multiplex PCR. This sample has about 460,000 clones, with 80% to 90% found just once. The starting material was peripheral blood, obtained in a trial of Ad26.COV2.S vaccine versus placebo. The receptor set was obtained from a person between 18 and 60 years old who received the Ad26.COV2.S COVID-19 vaccine or a placebo. Each CDR3 is given with its conserved first and last residue. D genes are given only for firm matches. Not every row has a clone size; where given, it reads once, few, many or a size class.

CDR3aa,CDR3nt,j_gene,d_gene,v_gene,abundance
CASSDPNTEAFF,TGTGCCAGCAGTGATCCCAACACTGAAGCTTTCTTT,TRBJ1-1,.,TRBV25-1,.
CASSMVKGNTEAFF,TGTGCCAGTAGTATGGTAAAGGGGAACACTGAAGCTTTCTTT,TRBJ1-1,.,TRBV19,.
CASSWRRHNEQFF,TGTGCCAGCAGTTGGCGGAGACACAATGAGCAGTTCTTC,TRBJ2-1,.,TRBV6-5,.
CASGLLAGGPYTQYF,TGTGCCAGCGGCCTACTAGCGGGAGGGCCATATACGCAGTATTTT,TRBJ2-3,TRBD2,TRBV28,.
CASSKGRENTGELFF,TGTGCCAGCAGCAAGGGACGGGAAAACACCGGGGAGCTGTTTTTT,TRBJ2-2,.,TRBV5-4,.
CASSLARDRVNSPLHF,TGTGCCAGCAGCCTCGCCCGGGACAGGGTTAATTCACCCCTCCACTTT,TRBJ1-6,TRBD1,TRBV14,.
CANRDLRWEDEQFF,TGTGCCAACCGGGACCTTCGTTGGGAGGATGAGCAGTTCTTC,TRBJ2-1,.,TRBV28,.
CASRGEGSDNSPLHF,TGTGCCAGCAGGGGGGAGGGATCCGATAATTCACCCCTCCACTTT,TRBJ1-6,.,TRBV11-3,.
CASSLGTDTDTQYF,TGTGCCAGTAGCCTCGGGACAGACACAGATACGCAGTATTTT,TRBJ2-3,TRBD1,TRBV19,.
CASSWDSSGNTIYF,TGCGCCAGCAGCTGGGACAGCTCTGGAAACACCATATATTTT,TRBJ1-3,TRBD1,TRBV5-1,.
CASHGTSGNTGELFF,TGTGCCAGTCACGGGACTAGCGGTAACACCGGGGAGCTGTTTTTT,TRBJ2-2,TRBD2,TRBV2,.
CASSQVLGSGRPSSYNEQFF,TGTGCCAGCAGCCAAGTTTTAGGGAGCGGGAGGCCCTCCTCCTACAATGAGCAGTTCTTC,TRBJ2-1,TRBD2,TRBV14,.
CSVGTDYGYTF,TGCAGCGTTGGGACAGACTATGGCTACACCTTC,TRBJ1-2,.,TRBV29-1,few
CASSLPGKETQYF,TGTGCCAGCAGCTTGCCAGGGAAAGAGACCCAGTACTTC,TRBJ2-5,.,TRBV5-5,.
CASSRDRGTGNTIYF,TGTGCCAGCAGCCGAGACAGGGGCACTGGAAACACCATATATTTT,TRBJ1-3,TRBD1,TRBV7-8,.
CASSHHLRGSGEQYF,TGTGCCAGCAGCCATCACCTCAGGGGCTCTGGCGAGCAGTACTTC,TRBJ2-7,.,TRBV7-9,.
CASSQDGPRGDTQYF,TGTGCCAGCAGCCAAGATGGGCCCCGAGGAGATACGCAGTATTTT,TRBJ2-3,.,TRBV3-1/TRBV3-2,.
CASSLGTGGAFF,TGTGCCAGCAGTTTAGGAACAGGGGGAGCTTTCTTT,TRBJ1-1,TRBD1,TRBV28,.
CAISGRGNQPQHF,TGTGCCATCAGTGGCAGGGGCAATCAGCCCCAGCATTTT,TRBJ1-5,.,TRBV10-3,.
CASSESRQGARQETQYF,TGCGCCAGCAGTGAGTCGAGACAGGGGGCTCGGCAAGAGACCCAGTACTTC,TRBJ2-5,TRBD1,TRBV10-2,.
CASSYGTKTEAFF,TGTGCCAGCAGTTACGGTACGAAGACTGAAGCTTTCTTT,TRBJ1-1,.,TRBV6-5,.
CASSSTDRGRYEQYF,TGTGCCAGCAGCTCAACAGACAGGGGGCGGTACGAGCAGTACTTC,TRBJ2-7,TRBD1,TRBV7-9,.